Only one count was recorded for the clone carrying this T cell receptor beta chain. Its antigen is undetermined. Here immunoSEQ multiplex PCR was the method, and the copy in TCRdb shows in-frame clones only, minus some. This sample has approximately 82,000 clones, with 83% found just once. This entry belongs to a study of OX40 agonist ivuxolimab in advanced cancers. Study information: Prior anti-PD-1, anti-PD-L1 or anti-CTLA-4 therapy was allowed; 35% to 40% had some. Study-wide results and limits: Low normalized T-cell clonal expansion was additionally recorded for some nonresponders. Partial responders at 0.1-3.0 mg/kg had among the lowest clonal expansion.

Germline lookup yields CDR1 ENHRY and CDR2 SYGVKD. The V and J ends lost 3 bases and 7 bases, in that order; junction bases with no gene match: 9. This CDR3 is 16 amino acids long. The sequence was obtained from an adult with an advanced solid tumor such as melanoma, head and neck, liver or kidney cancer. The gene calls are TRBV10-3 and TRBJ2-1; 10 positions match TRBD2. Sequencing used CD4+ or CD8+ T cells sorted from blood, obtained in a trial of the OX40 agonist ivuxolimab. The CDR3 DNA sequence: TGTGCCATCAGTGAAGGTAGCGGGGGGTTGCGGAATGAGCAGTTCTTC. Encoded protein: CAISEGSGGLRNEQFF.